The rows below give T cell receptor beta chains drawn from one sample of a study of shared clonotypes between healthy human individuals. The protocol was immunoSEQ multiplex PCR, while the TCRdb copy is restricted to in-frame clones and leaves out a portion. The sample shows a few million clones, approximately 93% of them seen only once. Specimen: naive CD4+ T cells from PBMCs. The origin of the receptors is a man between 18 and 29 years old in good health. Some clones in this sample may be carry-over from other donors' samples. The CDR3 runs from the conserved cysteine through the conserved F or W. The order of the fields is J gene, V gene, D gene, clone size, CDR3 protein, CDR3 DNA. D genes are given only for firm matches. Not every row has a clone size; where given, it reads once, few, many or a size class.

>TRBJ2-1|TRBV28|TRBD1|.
CASSLWGTASNEQFF
TGTGCCAGCAGTTTATGGGGGACAGCTAGCAATGAGCAGTTCTTC
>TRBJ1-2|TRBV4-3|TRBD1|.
CASSRGGQAANYGYTF
TGCGCCAGCAGCCGAGGGGGACAGGCAGCTAACTATGGCTACACCTTC
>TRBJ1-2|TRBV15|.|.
CATSPRGFADGYTF
TGTGCCACCAGCCCGAGGGGGTTTGCGGATGGCTACACCTTC
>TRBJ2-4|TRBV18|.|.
CASSPPDANIQYF
TGTGCCAGCTCACCACCGGATGCAAACATTCAGTACTTC
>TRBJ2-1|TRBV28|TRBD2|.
CASTFGGSSSYNEQFF
TGTGCCAGCACCTTTGGCGGGAGTTCCTCCTACAATGAGCAGTTCTTC
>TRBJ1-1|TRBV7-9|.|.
CASSTRSGENTEAFF
TGTGCCAGCAGCACTCGATCAGGGGAGAACACTGAAGCTTTCTTT
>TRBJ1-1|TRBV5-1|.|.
CASSLEADLNTEAFF
TGCGCCAGCAGCTTGGAGGCGGACCTGAACACTGAAGCTTTCTTT
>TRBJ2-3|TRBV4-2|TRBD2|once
CASSQVRAGVSTDTQYF
TGTGCCAGCAGCCAAGTTCGGGCGGGGGTGAGCACAGATACGCAGTATTTT
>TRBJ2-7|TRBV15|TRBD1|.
CATSREGQGSYEQYF
TGTGCCACCAGCAGAGAGGGACAGGGATCCTACGAGCAGTACTTC
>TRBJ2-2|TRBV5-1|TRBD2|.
CASSPGLAGGAGELFF
TGCGCCAGCAGCCCGGGACTAGCGGGAGGCGCCGGGGAGCTGTTTTTT
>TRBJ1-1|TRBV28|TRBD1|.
CASRGQVMNTEAFF
TGTGCCAGCAGAGGACAGGTTATGAACACTGAAGCTTTCTTT
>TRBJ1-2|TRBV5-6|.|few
CASSLRGENGYTF
TGTGCCAGCAGCCTCCGGGGCGAGAATGGCTACACCTTC
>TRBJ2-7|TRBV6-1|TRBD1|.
CASSGRDRGYEQYF
TGTGCCAGCAGTGGGAGGGACAGGGGGTACGAGCAGTACTTC
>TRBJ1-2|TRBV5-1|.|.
CASSLDVGGASDGYTF
TGCGCCAGCAGCTTGGATGTGGGGGGCGCGTCCGACGGCTACACCTTC
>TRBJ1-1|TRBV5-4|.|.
CASSLAGREAFF
TGTGCCAGCAGCCTGGCGGGCCGTGAAGCTTTCTTT
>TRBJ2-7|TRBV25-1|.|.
CASSERRLDEQYF
TGTGCCAGCAGTGAACGAAGGTTGGACGAGCAGTACTTC
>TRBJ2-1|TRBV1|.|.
CTSSSSTSGRADNEQFF
TGCACCAGCAGCTCTTCTACTAGCGGGAGGGCCGACAATGAGCAGTTCTTC
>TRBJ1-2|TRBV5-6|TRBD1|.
CASSLPGTGDFGYTF
TGTGCCAGCAGCTTGCCTGGGACAGGGGACTTTGGCTACACCTTC
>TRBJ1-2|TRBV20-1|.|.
CSAVTDYGYTF
TGCAGTGCTGTGACTGACTATGGCTACACCTTC
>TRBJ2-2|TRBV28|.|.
CASRSGELFF
TGTGCCAGCAGGTCCGGGGAGCTGTTTTTT
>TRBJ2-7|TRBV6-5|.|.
CASSYSLQGPEQYF
TGTGCCAGCAGTTACTCGTTACAAGGGCCCGAGCAGTACTTC
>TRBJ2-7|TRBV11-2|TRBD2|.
CASSLGGASGSHEQYF
TGTGCCAGCAGCTTAGGAGGGGCTAGCGGGAGCCACGAGCAGTACTTC
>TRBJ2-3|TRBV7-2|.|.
CASSPERKGADTQYF
TGTGCCAGCAGCCCCGAGCGGAAAGGGGCAGATACGCAGTATTTT
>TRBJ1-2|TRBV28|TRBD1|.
CASSGPGQGVFGYTF
TGTGCCAGCAGTGGCCCGGGACAGGGTGTTTTTGGCTACACCTTC
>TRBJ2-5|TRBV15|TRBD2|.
CATSGGGLGETQYF
TGTGCCACCAGCGGGGGAGGGTTGGGCGAGACCCAGTACTTC
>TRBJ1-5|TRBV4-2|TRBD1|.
CASSQDSDRGQPQHF
TGTGCCAGCAGCCAAGATTCGGACAGGGGCCAGCCCCAGCATTTT
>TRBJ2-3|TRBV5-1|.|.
CASSPPGPAGTDTQYF
TGCGCCAGCAGCCCCCCTGGGCCAGCGGGCACAGATACGCAGTATTTT
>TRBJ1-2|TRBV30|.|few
CAWSVHSGYGGYTF
TGTGCCTGGAGTGTACATTCGGGGTATGGCGGCTACACCTTC
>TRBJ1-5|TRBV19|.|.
CASSINRTPNQPQHF
TGTGCCAGTAGTATTAACAGGACCCCCAATCAGCCCCAGCATTTT
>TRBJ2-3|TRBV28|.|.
CASRPPLGGATDTQYF
TGTGCCAGCAGGCCCCCGCTGGGGGGGGCCACAGATACGCAGTATTTT
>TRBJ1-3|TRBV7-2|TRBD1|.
CASSRGATGLATIYF
TGTGCCAGCAGCCGAGGGGCGACAGGGTTAGCCACCATATATTTT
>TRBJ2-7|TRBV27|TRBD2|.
CASKRLAGGEQYF
TGTGCCAGCAAACGCCTAGCGGGAGGCGAGCAGTACTTC
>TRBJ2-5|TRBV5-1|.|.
CASSSGQYQETQYF
TGCGCCAGCAGCTCAGGACAGTACCAAGAGACCCAGTACTTC
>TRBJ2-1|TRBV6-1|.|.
CASTQGLPNNEQFF
TGTGCCAGCACGCAGGGATTGCCCAACAATGAGCAGTTCTTC
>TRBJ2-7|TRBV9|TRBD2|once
CASSVRGGLAGAEQYF
TGTGCCAGCAGCGTAAGAGGGGGGCTAGCGGGAGCCGAGCAGTACTTC
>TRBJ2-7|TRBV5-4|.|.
CASRLGSRTDSYEQYF
TGTGCCAGCAGATTGGGAAGCCGGACCGACTCCTACGAGCAGTACTTC
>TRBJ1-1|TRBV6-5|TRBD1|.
CASRDREVTEAFF
TGTGCCAGCAGGGACAGGGAGGTCACTGAAGCTTTCTTT
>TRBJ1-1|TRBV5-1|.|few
CASSLEEGTEAFF
TGCGCCAGCAGCTTGGAGGAAGGCACTGAAGCTTTCTTT
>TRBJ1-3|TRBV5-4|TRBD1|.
CASSQGTGLSGNTIYF
TGTGCCAGCAGCCAGGGGACAGGGCTTTCTGGAAACACCATATATTTT
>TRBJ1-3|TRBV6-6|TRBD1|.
CASSLGTGESGNTIYF
TGTGCCAGCAGCCTCGGGACAGGGGAGTCTGGAAACACCATATATTTT
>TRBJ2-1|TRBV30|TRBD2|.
CAWSVYFGRANNEQFF
TGTGCCTGGAGTGTATATTTCGGGAGGGCCAACAATGAGCAGTTCTTC
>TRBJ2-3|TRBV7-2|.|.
CASSFPGLSTDTQYF
TGTGCCAGCAGCTTTCCGGGGCTGAGCACAGATACGCAGTATTTT
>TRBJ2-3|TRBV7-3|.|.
CASSRTHPSTDTQYF
TGTGCCAGCAGCCGGACCCATCCTAGCACAGATACGCAGTATTTT
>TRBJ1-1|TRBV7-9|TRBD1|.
CASSARQGTYTEAFF
TGTGCCAGCAGCGCACGACAGGGAACCTACACTGAAGCTTTCTTT
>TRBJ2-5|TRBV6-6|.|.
CASSYAGYQETQYF
TGTGCCAGCAGTTACGCGGGCTACCAAGAGACCCAGTACTTC